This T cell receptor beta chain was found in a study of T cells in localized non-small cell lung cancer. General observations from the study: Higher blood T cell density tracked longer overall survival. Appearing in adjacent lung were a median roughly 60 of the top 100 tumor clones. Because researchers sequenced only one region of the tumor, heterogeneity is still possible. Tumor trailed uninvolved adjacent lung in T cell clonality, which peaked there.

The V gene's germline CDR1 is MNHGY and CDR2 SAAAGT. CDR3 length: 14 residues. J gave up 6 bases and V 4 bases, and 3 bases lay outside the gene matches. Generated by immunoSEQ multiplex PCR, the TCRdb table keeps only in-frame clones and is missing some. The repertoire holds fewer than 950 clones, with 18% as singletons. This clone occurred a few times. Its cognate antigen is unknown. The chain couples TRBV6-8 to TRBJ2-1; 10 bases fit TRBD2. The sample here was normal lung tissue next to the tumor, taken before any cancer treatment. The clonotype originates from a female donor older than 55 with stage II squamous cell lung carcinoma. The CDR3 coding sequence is TGTGCCAGCAGTTCTAGCGGGAGTGCCAATGAGCAGTTCTTC. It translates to CASSSSGSANEQFF.